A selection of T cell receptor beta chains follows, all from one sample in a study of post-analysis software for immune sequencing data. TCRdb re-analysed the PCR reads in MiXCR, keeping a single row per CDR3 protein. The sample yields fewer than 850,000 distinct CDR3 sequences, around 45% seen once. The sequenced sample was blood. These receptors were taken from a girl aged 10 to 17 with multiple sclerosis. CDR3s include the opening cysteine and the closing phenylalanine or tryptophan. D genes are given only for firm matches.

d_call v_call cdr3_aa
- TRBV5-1 CASTYSGIFTDTQYF
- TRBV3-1 CASSQDGTRVSEQYF
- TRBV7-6 CASSLINSEQYF
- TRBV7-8 CASSLAQVTEAFF
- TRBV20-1 CSARPTGFGYGYTF
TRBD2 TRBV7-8 CASSPRRLAGGTDTQYF
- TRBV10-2 CASSEPSDYGYTF
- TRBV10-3 CAISDEAHGNIQYF
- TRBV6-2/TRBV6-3 CASSYLWEQYF
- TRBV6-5 CASSYGEGNQPQHF
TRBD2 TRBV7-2 CASSLGGTSFYEQYF
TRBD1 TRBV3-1 CASSQGRGAFF
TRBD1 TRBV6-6 CASSYSGQGNTEAFF
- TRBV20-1 CKPRLESLQETQYF
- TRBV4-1 CASSQPTGGNEQFF
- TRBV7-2 CASASGQETQYF
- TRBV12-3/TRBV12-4 CASSRTTNEKLFF
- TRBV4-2 CASSQAAGHSQETQYF
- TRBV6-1 CASSVTPESYEQYF
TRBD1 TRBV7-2 CASSLSLPDRGRNSPLHF
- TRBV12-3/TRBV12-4 CASSLGRPPYGYTF
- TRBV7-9 CASSLDERQETQYF
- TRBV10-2 CASSESRQRDTEAFF
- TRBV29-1 CSVPGEGNYGYTF
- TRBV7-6 CASSPPMGARRPDTQYF
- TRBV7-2 CASSSPSYKRSIYEQYF
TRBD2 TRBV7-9 CASSLKGRVGEQFF
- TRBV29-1 CSVGGNADTQYF
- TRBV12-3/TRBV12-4 CASSLYGPGYEQYF
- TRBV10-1 CATEWGNEQYF
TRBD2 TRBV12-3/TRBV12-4 CASSDGTSGTYEQFF
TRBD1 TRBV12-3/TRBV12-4 CASSWDRGNQPQHF
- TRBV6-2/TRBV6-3 CASWGGKIYEKLFF